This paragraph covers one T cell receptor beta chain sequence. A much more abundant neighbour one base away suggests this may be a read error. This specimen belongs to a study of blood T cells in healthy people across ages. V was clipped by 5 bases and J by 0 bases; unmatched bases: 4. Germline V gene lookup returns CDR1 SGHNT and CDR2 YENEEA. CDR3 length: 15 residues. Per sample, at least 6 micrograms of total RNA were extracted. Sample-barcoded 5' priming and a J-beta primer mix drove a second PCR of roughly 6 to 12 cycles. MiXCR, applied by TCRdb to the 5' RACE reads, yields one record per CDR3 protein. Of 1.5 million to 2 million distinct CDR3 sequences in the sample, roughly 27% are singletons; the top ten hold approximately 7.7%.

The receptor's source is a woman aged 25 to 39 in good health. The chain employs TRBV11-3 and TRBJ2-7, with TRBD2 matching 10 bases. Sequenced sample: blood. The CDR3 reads CASSRGLADSYEQYF. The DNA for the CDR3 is TGTGCCAGCAGCCGAGGACTAGCGGACTCCTACGAGCAGTACTTC.